Following are 19 T cell receptor beta chains from one sample sequenced in a study of brain T cells in children with intractable seizures. Time point meaning: blood from clinic visit 5 months post-surgery; TSC patient then seizure free. Here immunoSEQ multiplex PCR was the method, and the copy in TCRdb shows in-frame clones only, minus some. The sample holds 340,000 or so clones; about 93% are singletons and the top ten take around 5%. The material was peripheral blood, obtained more than 4 months after surgery. All receptors come from a boy younger than two with tuberous sclerosis and intractable seizures.

The V gene is TRBV7-9, the J gene TRBJ2-7; 7 positions match TRBD1. The germline V gene encodes CDR1 SEHNR and CDR2 FQNEAQ (reference sequence). The CDR3 is made up of 13 amino acids. V lost 6 bases to trimming and J lost 3 bases; unmatched junction nucleotides: 5. The CDR3 is CASSQGDSYEQYF. In DNA, the CDR3 is TGTGCCAGCAGTCAGGGGGACAGCTACGAGCAGTACTTC.

The chain joins TRBV9 to TRBJ1-3; D not resolved. This CDR3 spans 17 amino acids. Trimming took 4 bases from V and 0 from J, leaving 17 bases between them. The germline V gene encodes CDR1 SGDLS and CDR2 YYNGEE. CDR3 DNA: TGTGCCAGCAGCACTAAAGACGGCCTGAGCTCTGGAAACACCATATATTTT. This codes for CASSTKDGLSSGNTIYF.

The CDR3: CASSLPGGPQYF. In DNA, the CDR3 is TGTGCCAGCAGTTTACCAGGAGGCCCCCAGTATTTT. The V call is TRBV27, the J call TRBJ2-3; D might be TRBD2 (5 bases). The CDR3 totals 12 residues. CDR1 is MNHEY, CDR2 SMNVEV, per germline (reference sequence). With 2 bases removed from V and 12 bases from J, the gap between germline ends came to 12 bases.

This clone was seen just once. The same CDR3 is also encoded by other DNA sequences in this sample. This chain uses TRBV18 with TRBJ1-1; D is unresolved. This CDR3 has 14 residues. Germline CDR1 and CDR2: KGHSH and LQKENI. Trimming shortened V by 2 bases and J by 1 base, and 8 bases separated the two germline ends. The CDR3 DNA reads as TGTGCCAGCTCACCATCCGGGCAGAACACTGAAGCTTTCTTT. This sequence encodes CASSPSGQNTEAFF.

This chain uses TRBV6-2 or TRBV6-3 with TRBJ2-3, with TRBD2 matching 8 bases. V gave up 0 bases and J gave up 12 bases; unmatched junction bases: 8. Per germline, CDR1 MNHEY and CDR2 SVGEGT. The CDR3 is 14 amino acids. The CDR3 DNA reads as TGTGCCAGCAGTTACTCGACCGGGAGGGCCCCCCAGTATTTT. Translating gives CASSYSTGRAPQYF.

The chain's CDR3 is CASSGFAGSSYNEQFF. CDR3 sequence (DNA): TGTGCCAGCAGCGGTTTCGCAGGGAGCTCCTACAATGAGCAGTTCTTC. The chain couples TRBV7-9 to TRBJ2-1; D is perhaps TRBD1 or TRBD2 (5 bases each). This CDR3 region has 16 residues. Deletions cut 5 bases from V and 0 bases from J, with 14 bases between. Germline CDR1 SEHNR, CDR2 FQNEAQ (reference sequence).

This clone was seen a single time. The rearrangement uses TRBV21-1 and TRBJ2-1; the table's D call, TRBD2, was not checked against the DNA. TRBV21-1 is a pseudogene. The CDR3 is made up of 15 amino acids. The CDR3 here is CASSKAAGTYNEQFF. DNA for the CDR3: TGTGCCAGCAGCAAAGCGGCGGGTACATACAATGAGCAGTTCTTC.

J is TRBJ1-2 and V is TRBV30, with 8 nucleotides matching TRBD1. This CDR3 comprises 12 residues. With V trimmed by 1 base and J by 6 bases, 1 base remained unmatched. Germline lookup yields CDR1 GTSNPN and CDR2 SVGIG (reference sequence). The chain's CDR3 is CAWSAGGNGYTF. DNA of the CDR3: TGTGCCTGGAGTGCAGGGGGCAATGGCTACACCTTC.

The rearrangement links TRBV6-2 or TRBV6-3 to TRBJ1-5; D possibly corresponds to TRBD1 (5 bases). Germline assignment: CDR1 MNHEY and CDR2 SVGEGT. V shed 4 bases and J shed 5 bases, with 12 bases lying between them. The CDR3 has 14 amino acids. The CDR3 DNA reads as TGTGCCAGCAGTTTCTCCAGGGCTGATCAGCCCCAGCATTTT. Its protein is CASSFSRADQPQHF.

Of note for this clone: The sample contains more than one DNA sequence encoding this CDR3. This CDR3 is CASSLVGGNQPQHF. The CDR3 coding sequence is TGCGCCAGCAGCTTGGTTGGGGGAAATCAGCCCCAGCATTTT. J is TRBJ1-5 and V is TRBV5-1; possible D gene TRBD1, 5 bases. The V end was cut by 0 bases, the J end by 4 bases, with 8 bases between. Germline V gives CDR1 SGHRS, CDR2 YFSETQ. The CDR3 totals 14 residues.

This sequence joins TRBV3-1 (or the pseudogene TRBV3-2) and TRBJ1-1; 7 positions match TRBD1. CDR3 length: 15 residues. The V gene's germline CDR1 is LGHDT and CDR2 YNNKEL (reference sequence). Losses at the gene ends were 6 bases for V and 0 bases for J; bases not matched to a gene: 7. CDR3 nucleotide sequence: TGTGCCAGCAGGCGGACAGGTGGTATGAACACTGAAGCTTTCTTT. This encodes CASRRTGGMNTEAFF.

The chain couples TRBV19 to TRBJ1-2; D unresolved. CDR1 is LNHDA and CDR2 is SQIVND in the germline V gene (reference sequence). The V end was cut by 3 bases, the J end by 4 bases, with 12 bases between. The CDR3 contains 14 residues. The CDR3 region has the DNA TGTGCCAGTAGTATCATCTCTTCCTCCTATGGCTACACCTTC. It translates to CASSIISSSYGYTF. Variable domain in full (rest from reference TRBV19 and TRBJ1-2): DGGITQSPKYLFRKEGQNVTLSCEQNLNHDAMYWYRQDPGQGLRLIYYSQIVNDFQKGDIAEGYSVSREKKESFPLTVTSAQKNPTAFYLCASSIISSSYGYTFGSGTRLTVV.

This clone appeared a single time. The chain links TRBV7-2 to TRBJ1-2, with 7 bases fitting TRBD1. The junction had 3 bases not matched to a gene; V was cut back by 0 bases and J by 5 bases. Per the germline V gene, CDR1 is SGHTA and CDR2 is FQGNSA. This CDR3 contains 14 residues. Written as DNA, the CDR3 is TGTGCCAGCAGCTTAGCCCAGGGGGGGTATGGCTACACCTTC. It yields the protein CASSLAQGGYGYTF.

The V and J genes are TRBV4-1 and TRBJ2-1; 9 bases agree with TRBD2. Trimming at V came to 1 base and at J to 3 bases, leaving 10 bases not matched to a gene. The CDR3 is 18 amino acids. The germline V gene has CDR1 MGHRA and CDR2 YSYEKL. The CDR3 is CASSQGRGGIIYYNEQFF. In nucleotides, the CDR3 is TGCGCCAGCAGCCAAGGGCGGGGGGGCATCATCTACTACAATGAGCAGTTCTTC.

V and J are TRBV9 and TRBJ2-1; D gene ambiguous. This CDR3 contains 11 residues. Germline V gene sequence: CDR1 SGDLS, CDR2 YYNGEE. Trimming took off 4 bases at V and 10 bases at J, with 9 bases between the two ends. CDR3 in DNA: TGTGCCAGCAGCCCAGGAATAGAGCAGTTCTTC. This codes for CASSPGIEQFF.

The gene calls are TRBV25-1 and TRBJ2-7; D might be TRBD1 (5 bases). The CDR3 contains 14 residues. Germline CDR1 reads MGHDK; CDR2 reads SYGVNS. The V end lost 1 base, the J end lost 4 bases, and 11 bases lay between the germline ends. CDR3 in DNA: TGTGCCAGCAGTGAATCTAAAGGGGTTTACGAGCAGTACTTC. This gives the protein CASSESKGVYEQYF.

The DNA for the CDR3 is TGTGCCAGCAGTCCGAGGGGGCTCGGCTACACCTTC. Translated: CASSPRGLGYTF. This chain joins TRBV12-3 or TRBV12-4 and TRBJ1-2; 7 nucleotides match TRBD1. With V trimmed by 5 bases and J by 8 bases, 5 bases remained unmatched. This CDR3 is built from 12 residues.

This rearrangement joins TRBV4-2 to TRBJ1-1; D uncertain. CDR1 is LGHNA and CDR2 is YNFKEQ in the germline V gene. The CDR3 contains 15 residues. Trimming took 0 bases from V and 3 from J, leaving 11 bases between them. CDR3 protein: CASSQEPQFDTEAFF. DNA of the CDR3: TGTGCCAGCAGCCAAGAACCCCAGTTTGACACTGAAGCTTTCTTT.

This clone occurred a few times. The genes are TRBV9 and TRBJ2-2; D unclear. In germline, CDR1 is SGDLS, CDR2 YYNGEE. The CDR3 is 14 residues long. Trimming shortened V by 4 bases and J by 3 bases, and 10 bases separated the two germline ends. DNA for the CDR3: TGTGCCAGCAGCATCCTGCCAGACACCGGGGAGCTGTTTTTT. This sequence encodes CASSILPDTGELFF.